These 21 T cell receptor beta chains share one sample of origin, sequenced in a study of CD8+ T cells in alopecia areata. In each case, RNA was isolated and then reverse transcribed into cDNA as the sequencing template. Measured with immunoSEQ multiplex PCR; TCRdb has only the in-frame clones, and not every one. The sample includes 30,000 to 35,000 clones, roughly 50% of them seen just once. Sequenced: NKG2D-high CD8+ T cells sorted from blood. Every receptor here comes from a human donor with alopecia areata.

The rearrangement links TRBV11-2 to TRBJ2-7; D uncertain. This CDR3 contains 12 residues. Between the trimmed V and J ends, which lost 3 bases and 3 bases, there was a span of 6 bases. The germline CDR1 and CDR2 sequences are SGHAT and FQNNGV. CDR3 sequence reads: CASSFGNYEQYF. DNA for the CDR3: TGTGCCAGCAGCTTCGGCAACTACGAGCAGTACTTC.

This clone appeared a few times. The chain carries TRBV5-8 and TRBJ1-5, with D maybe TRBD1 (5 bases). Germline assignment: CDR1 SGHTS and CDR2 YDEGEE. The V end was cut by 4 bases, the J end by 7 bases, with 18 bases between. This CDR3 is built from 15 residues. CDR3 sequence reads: CASSQPGTLAQPQHF. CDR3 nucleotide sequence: TGTGCCAGCAGCCAACCCGGGACCCTTGCCCAGCCCCAGCATTTT.

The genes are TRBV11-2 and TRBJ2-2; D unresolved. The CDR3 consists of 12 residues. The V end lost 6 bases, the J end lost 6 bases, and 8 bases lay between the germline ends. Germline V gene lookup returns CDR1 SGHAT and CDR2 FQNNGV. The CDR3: CASSFISGELFF. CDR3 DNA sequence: TGTGCCAGCAGTTTCATATCCGGGGAGCTGTTTTTT.

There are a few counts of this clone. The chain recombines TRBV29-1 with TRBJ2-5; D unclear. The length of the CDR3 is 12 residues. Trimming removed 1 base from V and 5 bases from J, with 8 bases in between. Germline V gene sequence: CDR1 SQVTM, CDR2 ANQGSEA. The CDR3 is CSVEGVWETQYF. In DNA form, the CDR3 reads TGCAGCGTTGAAGGGGTTTGGGAGACCCAGTACTTC. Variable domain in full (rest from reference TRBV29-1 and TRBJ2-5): SAVISQKPSRDICQRGTSLTIQCQVDSQVTMMFWYRQQPGQSLTLIATANQGSEATYESGFVIDKFPISRPNLTFSTLTVSNMSPEDSSIYLCSVEGVWETQYFGPGTRLLVL.

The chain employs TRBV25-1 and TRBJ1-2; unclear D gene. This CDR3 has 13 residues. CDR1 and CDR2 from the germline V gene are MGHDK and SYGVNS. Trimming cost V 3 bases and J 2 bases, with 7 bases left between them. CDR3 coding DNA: TGTGCCAGCAGTGATTCCTGGAACTATGGCTACACCTTC. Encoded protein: CASSDSWNYGYTF.

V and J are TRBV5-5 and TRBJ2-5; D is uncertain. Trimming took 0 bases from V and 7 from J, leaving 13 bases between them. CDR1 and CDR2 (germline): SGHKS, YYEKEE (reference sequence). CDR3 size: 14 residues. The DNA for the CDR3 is TGTGCCAGCAGCTTGGAGGACCACATCGCGACCCAGTACTTC. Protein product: CASSLEDHIATQYF.

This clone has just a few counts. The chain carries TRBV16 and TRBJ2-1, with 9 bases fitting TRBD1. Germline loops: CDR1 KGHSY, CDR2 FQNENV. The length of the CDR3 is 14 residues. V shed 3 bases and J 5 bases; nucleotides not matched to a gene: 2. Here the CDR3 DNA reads TGTGCCAGCAGCCAGACAGGGGGACACAATGAGCAGTTCTTC. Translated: CASSQTGGHNEQFF.

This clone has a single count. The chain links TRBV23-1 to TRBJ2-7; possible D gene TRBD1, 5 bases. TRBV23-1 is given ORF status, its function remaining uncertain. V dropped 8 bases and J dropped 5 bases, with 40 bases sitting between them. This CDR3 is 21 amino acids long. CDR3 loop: CASGATVTKHADGTKVDEQYF. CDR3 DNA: TGCGCCAGCGGGGCTACAGTTACCAAACACGCGGACGGAACGAAAGTGGACGAGCAGTACTTC.

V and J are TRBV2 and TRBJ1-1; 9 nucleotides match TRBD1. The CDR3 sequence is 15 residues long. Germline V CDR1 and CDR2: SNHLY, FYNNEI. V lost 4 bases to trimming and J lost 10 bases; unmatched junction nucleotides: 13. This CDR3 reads CASSADRTGEVIAFF. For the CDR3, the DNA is TGTGCCAGCAGTGCCGATCGGACAGGGGAGGTGATAGCTTTCTTT.

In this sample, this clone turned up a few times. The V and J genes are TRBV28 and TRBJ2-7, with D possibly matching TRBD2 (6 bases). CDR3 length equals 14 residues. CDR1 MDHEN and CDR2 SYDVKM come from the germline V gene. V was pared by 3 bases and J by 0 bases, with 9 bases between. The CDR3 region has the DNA TGTGCCAGCAGTTTGTTCGGGAGCTCCTACGAGCAGTACTTC. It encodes CASSLFGSSYEQYF. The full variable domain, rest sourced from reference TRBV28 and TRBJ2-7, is DVKVTQSSRYLVKRTGEKVFLECVQDMDHENMFWYRQDPGLGLRLIYFSYDVKMKEKGDIPEGYSVSREKKERFSLILESASTNQTSMYLCASSLFGSSYEQYFGPGTRLTVT.

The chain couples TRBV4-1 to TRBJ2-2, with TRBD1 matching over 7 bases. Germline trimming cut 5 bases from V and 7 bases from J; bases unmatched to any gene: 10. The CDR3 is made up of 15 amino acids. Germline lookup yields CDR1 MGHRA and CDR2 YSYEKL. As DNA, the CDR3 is TGCGCCAGCAGCTTGGGGGCAGGGACAGTCGGGGAGCTGTTTTTT. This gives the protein CASSLGAGTVGELFF.

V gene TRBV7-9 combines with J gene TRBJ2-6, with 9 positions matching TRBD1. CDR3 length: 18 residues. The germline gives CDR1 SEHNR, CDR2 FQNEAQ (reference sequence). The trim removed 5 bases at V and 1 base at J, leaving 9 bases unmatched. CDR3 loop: CASSPGQGPASGANVLTF. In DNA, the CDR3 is TGTGCCAGCAGCCCGGGACAGGGACCTGCGTCTGGGGCCAACGTCCTGACTTTC.

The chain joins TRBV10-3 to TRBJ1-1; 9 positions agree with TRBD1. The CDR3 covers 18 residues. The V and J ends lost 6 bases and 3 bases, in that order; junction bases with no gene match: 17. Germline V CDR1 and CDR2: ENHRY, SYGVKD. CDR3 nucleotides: TGTGCCATCAGCACCCCACAGGGGGCCATGGATATGGACACTGAAGCTTTCTTT. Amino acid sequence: CAISTPQGAMDMDTEAFF.

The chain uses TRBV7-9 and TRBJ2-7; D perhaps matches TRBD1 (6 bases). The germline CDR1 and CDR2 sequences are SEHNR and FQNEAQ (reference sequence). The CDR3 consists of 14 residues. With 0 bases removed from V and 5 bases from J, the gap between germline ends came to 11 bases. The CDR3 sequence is CASSLALWGHEQYF. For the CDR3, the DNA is TGTGCCAGCAGCTTAGCGCTGTGGGGGCACGAGCAGTACTTC.

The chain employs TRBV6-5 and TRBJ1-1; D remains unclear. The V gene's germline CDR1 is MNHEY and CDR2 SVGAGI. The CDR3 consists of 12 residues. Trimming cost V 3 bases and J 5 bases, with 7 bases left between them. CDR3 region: CASSYGPTEAFF. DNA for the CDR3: TGTGCCAGCAGTTATGGTCCGACTGAAGCTTTCTTT.

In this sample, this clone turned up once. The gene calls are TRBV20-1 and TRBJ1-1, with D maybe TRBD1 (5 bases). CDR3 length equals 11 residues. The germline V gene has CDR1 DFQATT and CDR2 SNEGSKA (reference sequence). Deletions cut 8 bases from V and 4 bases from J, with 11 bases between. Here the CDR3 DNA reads TGCAGTCTTACAGGAAGCACTGAAGCTTTCTTT. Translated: CSLTGSTEAFF.

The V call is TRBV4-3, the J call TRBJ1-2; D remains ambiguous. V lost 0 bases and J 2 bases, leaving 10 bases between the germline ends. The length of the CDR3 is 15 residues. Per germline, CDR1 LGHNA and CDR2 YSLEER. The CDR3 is CASSQDSPGNYGYTF. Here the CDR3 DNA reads TGCGCCAGCAGCCAAGACTCACCGGGGAACTATGGCTACACCTTC.

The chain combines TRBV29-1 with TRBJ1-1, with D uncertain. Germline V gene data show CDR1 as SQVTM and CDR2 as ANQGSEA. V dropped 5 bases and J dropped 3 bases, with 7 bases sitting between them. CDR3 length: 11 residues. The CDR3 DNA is TGCAGCGTTACGAGGGACACTGAAGCTTTCTTT. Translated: CSVTRDTEAFF.

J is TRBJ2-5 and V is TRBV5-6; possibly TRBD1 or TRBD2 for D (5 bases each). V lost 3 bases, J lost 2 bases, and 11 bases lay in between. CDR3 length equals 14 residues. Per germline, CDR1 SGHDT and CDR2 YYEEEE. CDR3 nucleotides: TGTGCCAGCAGCTGGGGGACCGATCAAGAGACCCAGTACTTC. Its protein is CASSWGTDQETQYF.

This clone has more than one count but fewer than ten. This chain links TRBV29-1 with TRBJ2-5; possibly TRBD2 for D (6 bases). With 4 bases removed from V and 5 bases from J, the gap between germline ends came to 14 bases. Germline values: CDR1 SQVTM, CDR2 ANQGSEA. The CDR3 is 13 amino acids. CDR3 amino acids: CSVASDGGETQYF. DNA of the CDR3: TGCAGCGTTGCCTCGGACGGAGGGGAGACCCAGTACTTC.

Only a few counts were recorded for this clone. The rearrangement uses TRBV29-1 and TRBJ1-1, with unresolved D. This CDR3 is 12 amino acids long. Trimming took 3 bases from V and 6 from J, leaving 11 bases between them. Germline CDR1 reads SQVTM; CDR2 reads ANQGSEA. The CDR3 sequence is CSVEATGSEAFF. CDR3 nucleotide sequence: TGCAGCGTTGAGGCGACTGGATCTGAAGCTTTCTTT.